The 13 T cell receptor beta chains in this list originate from one sample, sequenced in a study of regulatory T cells in long-lasting Graves disease. As to time point: newly diagnosed GD, antithyroid drugs for less than 3 months. From PBMCs, RNA was extracted and then used to make the TCR library. iRepertoire HTBI primers and Arm-PCR of CDR3 regions built TCR beta libraries. TCRdb redid the calling of the multiplex PCR reads with MiXCR, one entry per CDR3 protein. The profile shows 550,000 to 600,000 distinct CDR3 sequences, 16% of them singletons. These data were likewise used in another study, on T cells in Graves' hyperthyroidism and ophthalmopathy.

The material sequenced was peripheral blood mononuclear cells (PBMCs), taken at new diagnosis, from a patient treated with antithyroid drugs. The receptors were sampled from a man aged 18 to 30 with Graves disease.

At least ten counts were recorded for this clonotype. The chain recombines TRBV11-2 with TRBJ2-5, with 11 bases matching TRBD2. V was clipped by 5 bases and J by 3 bases; unmatched bases: 23. The CDR3 is 21 amino acids. Germline lookup yields CDR1 SGHAT and CDR2 FQNNGV. CDR3 nucleotide sequence: TGTGCCAGCAGCACCTCCCCCGTCAACCCCCCGGGACTAGCGGAAAAAGAGACCCAGTACTTC. This translates into CASSTSPVNPPGLAEKETQYF.

Points on this clonotype: Here the CDR3 omits its conserved ending phenylalanine or tryptophan, so a read error is the likely source. The genes are TRBV28 and TRBJ2-7; 7 bases are a match to TRBD1. The CDR3 spans 14 residues. Germline values: CDR1 MDHEN, CDR2 SYDVKM. V shed 6 bases and J 4 bases; nucleotides not matched to a gene: 9. In DNA, the CDR3 is TGTGCCAGCAGGCACATGACCAGGGGGTACGAGCAGTACCTC. Translating it yields CASRHMTRGYEQYL.

The V gene is TRBV10-1, the J gene TRBJ2-2; no clear D. Trimming stripped 3 bases from V and 6 bases from J, with 8 bases between. CDR3 size: 13 residues. Germline CDR1 WNHNN, CDR2 SYGVQD (reference sequence). CDR3 in DNA: TGCGCCAGCAGTGACCGTTACCCCGGGGAGCTGTTTTTT. Encoded protein: CASSDRYPGELFF.

Details on this clonotype: One base away lies a much larger clone, so this may be a sequencing read error. The chain joins TRBV28 to TRBJ2-7, with 10 bases that match TRBD1. The V gene's germline CDR1 is MDHEN and CDR2 SYDVKM. The CDR3 covers 14 residues. Germline trimming cut 3 bases from V and 6 bases from J; bases unmatched to any gene: 5. The DNA for the CDR3 is TGTGCCAGCAGTTTGGGACAGGGGTTTAGCGAGCAGTACTTC. Amino acid sequence: CASSLGQGFSEQYF.

This clonotype showed up many times. The chain recombines TRBV6-1 with TRBJ1-1; TRBD1 might be the D (5 bases). V was cut by 7 bases and J by 3 bases, with 12 bases left in between. From germline, CDR1 is MNHNS and CDR2 SASEGT. The CDR3 consists of 13 residues. CDR3 amino acids: CASIEGAHTEAFF. CDR3 DNA: TGTGCCAGCATCGAAGGGGCCCACACTGAAGCTTTCTTT.

This clonotype was observed a few times. One junction end disagrees with the germline gene, perhaps due to a read error. The rearrangement uses TRBV18 and TRBJ2-5; no clear D. Per the germline V gene, CDR1 is KGHSH and CDR2 is LQKENI. This CDR3 comprises 13 residues. The CDR3 protein is CASSAPSTETQYF. As DNA, the CDR3 is TGTGCCAGCTCAGCACCCTCAACCGAGACCCAGTACTTC.

This clonotype has a handful of counts. The rearrangement uses TRBV9 and TRBJ2-5; D unresolved. Germline CDR1 is SGDLS and CDR2 is YYNGEE. The CDR3 length is 15 residues. With 0 bases removed from V and 5 bases from J, the gap between germline ends came to 14 bases. This CDR3 is CASSVDAVWAETQYF. DNA of the CDR3: TGTGCCAGCAGCGTAGACGCCGTATGGGCGGAGACCCAGTACTTC.

This clonotype was found many times. An end of the junction differs from the germline gene, which may be a read error. The chain recombines TRBV5-1 with TRBJ2-3; D tentatively fits TRBD1 or TRBD2 (6 bases each). Germline V gene data show CDR1 as SGHRS and CDR2 as YFSETQ. The CDR3 covers 14 residues. In DNA form, the CDR3 reads TGTGCCAGCAGCTTGGGGGGCAGCCCAGAGGCGCAGTATTTT. This encodes CASSLGGSPEAQYF.

This clonotype was recorded a few times. The chain combines TRBV5-1 with TRBJ2-7, with D tentatively TRBD2 (6 bases). The V end lost 2 bases, the J end lost 6 bases, and 15 bases lay between the germline ends. The CDR3 is 14 residues long. CDR1 and CDR2 from the germline V gene are SGHRS and YFSETQ. The CDR3 reads CASSLDSRDGEQYF. The CDR3 DNA reads as TGCGCCAGCAGCTTAGACTCGCGGGACGGCGAGCAGTACTTC.

The chain is built from TRBV18 and TRBJ2-7, with D possibly matching TRBD2 (6 bases). Trimming stripped 6 bases from V and 4 bases from J, with 16 bases between. The CDR3 is made up of 14 amino acids. CDR1 KGHSH and CDR2 LQKENI come from the germline V gene. CDR3 nucleotide sequence: TGTGCCAGCTCCTCCGGGACTCCTATTTACGAGCAGTACTTC. Protein product: CASSSGTPIYEQYF. Based on the CDR3 plus reference TRBV18 and TRBJ2-7, the full variable domain is NAGVMQNPRHLVRRRGQEARLRCSPMKGHSHVYWYRQLPEEGLKFMVYLQKENIIDESGMPKERFSAEFPKEGPSILRIQQVVRGDSAAYFCASSSGTPIYEQYFGPGTRLTVT.

The chain recombines TRBV6-2 or TRBV6-3 with TRBJ2-1, with 9 positions matching TRBD2. Germline V gives CDR1 MNHEY, CDR2 SVGEGT. The J segment lost 2 bases and the V segment lost 2 bases, leaving 10 bases of the junction unmatched. CDR3 length: 18 amino acids. CDR3 loop: CASSYLAGRPPPYNEQFF. The CDR3 DNA reads TGTGCCAGCAGTTACCTAGCGGGAAGGCCCCCCCCCTACAATGAGCAGTTCTTC.

The rearrangement uses TRBV7-9 and TRBJ2-3; 9 bases line up with TRBD2. V was clipped by 0 bases and J by 5 bases; unmatched bases: 9. CDR3 length equals 17 residues. Germline V gene data show CDR1 as SEHNR and CDR2 as FQNEAQ (reference sequence). CDR3 DNA sequence: TGTGCCAGCAGCTTAGCTGTTAGCGGGAGTTGGTTAGATACGCAGTATTTT. This translates into CASSLAVSGSWLDTQYF.

This clonotype was counted ten times or more. The chain employs TRBV10-3 and TRBJ2-6; D ambiguous. The CDR3 is 14 amino acids. Germline loops: CDR1 ENHRY, CDR2 SYGVKD. The V gene lost 4 bases and the J gene lost 0 bases, with 4 bases spanning the gap. The CDR3 loop is CAISASSGANVLTF. The CDR3 DNA reads as TGTGCCATCAGTGCGAGCTCTGGGGCCAACGTCCTGACTTTC.